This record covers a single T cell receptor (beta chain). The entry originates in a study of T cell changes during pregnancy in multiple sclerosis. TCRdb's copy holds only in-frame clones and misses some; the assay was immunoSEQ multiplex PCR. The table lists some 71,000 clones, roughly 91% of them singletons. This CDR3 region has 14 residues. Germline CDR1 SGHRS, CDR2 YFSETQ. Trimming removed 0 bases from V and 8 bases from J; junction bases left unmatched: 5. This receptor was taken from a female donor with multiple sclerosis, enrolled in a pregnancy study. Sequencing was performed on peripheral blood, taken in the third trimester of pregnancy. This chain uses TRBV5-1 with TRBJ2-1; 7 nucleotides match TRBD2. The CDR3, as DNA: TGCGCCAGCAGCTTGGGTGGGGGGGAGGATGAGCAGTTCTTC. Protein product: CASSLGGGEDEQFF.